These 30 T cell receptor beta chains share one sample of origin, sequenced in a study of cytomegalovirus exposure and HLA in healthy donors. With 60 Vbeta and 13 Jbeta primers, the PCR was carried out. The protocol was immunoSEQ multiplex PCR, while the TCRdb copy is restricted to in-frame clones and leaves out a portion. The sample consists of 95,000 to 150,000 clones, around two thirds of them appearing once. Material for sequencing was PBMCs. The source is a woman aged 40-49 years in good health and CMV-seropositive.

This clone was picked up a small number of times. Here the CDR3 DNA reads TGTGCCAGCAGTGCCACAGGTCTCCGTTTCGAGCAGTACTTC. As protein: CASSATGLRFEQYF. The gene calls are TRBV28 and TRBJ2-7, with D perhaps TRBD1 (5 bases). CDR3 size: 14 residues. Germline V lookup: CDR1 MDHEN, CDR2 SYDVKM. The V end was cut by 5 bases, the J end by 6 bases, with 17 bases between.

This rearrangement joins TRBV7-8 to TRBJ1-3, with D perhaps matching TRBD1 (5 bases). V lost 5 bases and J 0 bases, leaving 11 bases between the germline ends. This CDR3 spans 15 amino acids. Germline V lookup: CDR1 SGHVS, CDR2 FQNEAQ. The CDR3 loop is CASSLDSLSGNTIYF. In DNA, the CDR3 is TGTGCCAGCAGCCTAGACAGCCTCTCTGGAAACACCATATATTTT.

As DNA, the CDR3 is TGTGCCAGCTCAGTACGCCAGGGGAGGGACTACGAGCAGTACTTC. Translated: CASSVRQGRDYEQYF. This rearrangement joins TRBV18 to TRBJ2-7; D perhaps matches TRBD2 (7 bases). The germline V gene has CDR1 KGHSH and CDR2 LQKENI. Trimming pared 5 bases from V and 3 bases from J, leaving 17 bases between. The CDR3 is 15 amino acids.

The rearrangement joins TRBV4-2 to TRBJ1-2; the D is unclear. The V and J ends lost 1 base and 0 bases respectively, with 12 bases between them. The CDR3 is made up of 16 amino acids. Germline assignment: CDR1 LGHNA and CDR2 YNFKEQ. The CDR3: CASSQGRGSPNYGYTF. DNA for the CDR3: TGTGCCAGCAGCCAAGGACGAGGCAGCCCTAACTATGGCTACACCTTC.

The rearrangement uses TRBV11-2 and TRBJ1-1, with D tentatively TRBD1 (5 bases). V was clipped by 5 bases and J by 1 base, with 8 bases between them. Germline V gene sequence: CDR1 SGHAT, CDR2 FQNNGV. The CDR3 contains 13 residues. In DNA, the CDR3 is TGTGCCAGCAGCGCGACAGAGAACACTGAAGCTTTCTTT. Its translation is CASSATENTEAFF.

This clone was observed a few times. This chain connects TRBV7-8 to TRBJ1-2, with D possibly matching TRBD1 (5 bases). The CDR3 runs 13 residues. Germline V gives CDR1 SGHVS, CDR2 FQNEAQ. Trimming left V 1 base short and J 8 bases short, with 11 bases between. The chain's CDR3 is CASSLEAGWGYTF. The CDR3 coding sequence is TGTGCCAGCAGCTTAGAGGCAGGGTGGGGCTACACCTTC.

The gene calls are TRBV21-1 and TRBJ2-7; TRBD2 is taken as the D call from the table, unchecked against the DNA. TRBV21-1 is tagged as a pseudogene. This CDR3 has 18 amino acids. CDR3 region: CASSHRPPGLITPLEQYF. In DNA, the CDR3 is TGTGCCAGCAGCCACAGACCTCCGGGACTCATTACCCCCCTCGAGCAGTACTTC.

The chain carries TRBV5-4 and TRBJ2-3, with a possible D match to TRBD2 (5 bases). The V gene's germline CDR1 is SGHNT and CDR2 YYREEE (reference sequence). The CDR3 totals 14 residues. Trimming took off 6 bases at V and 4 bases at J, with 15 bases between the two ends. The CDR3 here is CASNHGGIADTQYF. CDR3 nucleotides: TGTGCCAGCAACCACGGAGGTATCGCAGATACGCAGTATTTT.

In this sample, this clone turned up a few times. The chain couples TRBV2 to TRBJ1-5, with 7 nucleotides matching TRBD1. Germline V lookup: CDR1 SNHLY, CDR2 FYNNEI. This CDR3 contains 14 residues. V lost 5 bases and J lost 4; bases outside the gene matches: 5. In DNA form, the CDR3 reads TGTGCCAGCAGTTCGACAGGGTGGAATCAGCCCCAGCATTTT. Protein sequence: CASSSTGWNQPQHF.

The V gene is TRBV10-1, the J gene TRBJ2-4, with a tentative D call TRBD2 (6 bases). The CDR3 length is 13 residues. With 3 bases removed from V and 10 bases from J, the gap between germline ends came to 13 bases. Per germline, CDR1 WNHNN and CDR2 SYGVQD (reference sequence). The CDR3 DNA reads TGCGCCAGCAGTGATGGCCCGGAGGGTATTCAGTACTTC. Translating it yields CASSDGPEGIQYF.

J is TRBJ1-4 and V is TRBV11-2, with TRBD1 identical over 8 bases. CDR1 and CDR2 from the germline V gene are SGHAT and FQNNGV. With V trimmed by 8 bases and J by 8 bases, 7 bases remained unmatched. The CDR3 sequence is 13 residues long. The CDR3 loop is CASLGQGEEKLFF. The CDR3 DNA follows: TGTGCCAGCCTAGGACAGGGTGAGGAAAAACTGTTTTTT.

The genes are TRBV28 and TRBJ1-1, with TRBD1 matching 8 bases. The CDR3 has 17 residues. Trimming at V came to 3 bases and at J to 5 bases, leaving 14 bases not matched to a gene. CDR1 and CDR2 from the germline V gene are MDHEN and SYDVKM. The CDR3 spells CASSFLPPGGAGTEAFF. CDR3 in DNA: TGTGCCAGCAGTTTCCTCCCCCCAGGGGGCGCGGGGACTGAAGCTTTCTTT.

The chain joins TRBV27 to TRBJ1-3; the D is unclear. V was pared by 5 bases and J by 10 bases, with 6 bases between. CDR3 length: 10 residues. Germline V gene data show CDR1 as MNHEY and CDR2 as SMNVEV (reference sequence). The CDR3 reads CASSPNTIYF. DNA of the CDR3: TGTGCCAGCAGTCCCAATACCATATATTTT.

The V call is TRBV5-1, the J call TRBJ2-2; TRBD1 might be the D (5 bases). V lost 0 bases, J lost 7 bases, and 10 bases lay in between. Germline-derived CDR1 and CDR2 are SGHRS and YFSETQ. The CDR3 runs 14 residues. Written as DNA, the CDR3 is TGCGCCAGCAGCTTGGTCAGGGATCACGGGGAGCTGTTTTTT. Translated, it gives CASSLVRDHGELFF.

The chain is built from TRBV7-9 and TRBJ2-1, with 8 bases lining up with TRBD1. V shed 3 bases, J shed 8 bases, and the junction held 6 bases outside the gene matches. Germline V CDR1 and CDR2: SEHNR, FQNEAQ (reference sequence). CDR3 length: 14 residues. The CDR3 sequence is CASSLGQGADEQFF. The DNA of the CDR3 is TGTGCCAGCAGCTTGGGGCAGGGGGCGGATGAGCAGTTCTTC.

The chain combines TRBV19 with TRBJ1-4; the match to TRBD1 covers 8 bases. The J segment lost 6 bases and the V segment lost 5 bases, leaving 8 bases of the junction unmatched. The V gene's germline CDR1 is LNHDA and CDR2 SQIVND (reference sequence). This CDR3 is 15 amino acids long. CDR3 amino acids: CASSALTGADEKLFF. In nucleotides, the CDR3 is TGTGCCAGTAGTGCACTGACAGGGGCGGATGAAAAACTGTTTTTT.

Turning to this clone: An end of the junction differs from the germline gene, which may be a read error. The V gene is TRBV7-7, the J gene TRBJ2-2; D is unresolved. CDR3 length equals 14 residues. Germline V gene sequence: CDR1 SSHAT, CDR2 FNYEAQ (reference sequence). CDR3 amino acids: CASSLAGASGELFF. The CDR3 bases are TGTGCTAGCAGCTTAGCAGGAGCTTCCGGGGAGCTGTTTTTT.

The chain links TRBV10-1 to TRBJ2-4; D remains ambiguous. There are 15 residues in the CDR3. Trimming removed 2 bases from V and 9 bases from J, with 17 bases in between. Germline lookup yields CDR1 WNHNN and CDR2 SYGVQD (reference sequence). The CDR3 DNA is TGCGCCAGCAGTGAGGGGCTGGGTATGACGAGCATTCAGTACTTC. It codes for CASSEGLGMTSIQYF.

CDR3 sequence reads: CASSFESRSTGELFF. In DNA form, the CDR3 reads TGTGCCAGCAGTTTCGAGTCCCGTTCAACCGGGGAGCTGTTTTTT. The V call is TRBV7-9, the J call TRBJ2-2, with D unresolved. Germline-derived CDR1 and CDR2 are SEHNR and FQNEAQ (reference sequence). V was cut by 6 bases and J by 5 bases, with 16 bases left in between. CDR3 length: 15 amino acids.

The genes are TRBV29-1 and TRBJ1-1; D uncertain. With 4 bases removed from V and 4 bases from J, the gap between germline ends came to 16 bases. This CDR3 region has 14 residues. The germline V gene has CDR1 SQVTM and CDR2 ANQGSEA. The CDR3 region is CSVAPSSGGTEAFF. CDR3 bases: TGCAGCGTTGCCCCTAGTAGTGGAGGCACTGAAGCTTTCTTT.

This clone was observed once. This rearrangement joins TRBV28 to TRBJ2-3; D is perhaps TRBD2 (6 bases). The CDR3 has 10 residues. Germline V gene data show CDR1 as MDHEN and CDR2 as SYDVKM. The V and J ends lost 8 bases and 7 bases respectively, with 7 bases between them. CDR3 sequence: CASGGNTQYF. CDR3 nucleotide sequence: TGTGCCAGCGGAGGGAATACGCAGTATTTT.

The chain employs TRBV6-1 and TRBJ2-1; 11 bases are shared with TRBD2. The CDR3 has 16 residues. With 1 base clipped from V and 2 bases from J, the junction kept 1 base outside the gene matches. Per germline, CDR1 MNHNS and CDR2 SASEGT. This chain's CDR3 is CASSEETSGAYNEQFF. Here the CDR3 DNA reads TGTGCCAGCAGTGAAGAGACTAGCGGGGCCTACAATGAGCAGTTCTTC.

This chain links TRBV19 with TRBJ1-6; TRBD1 aligns across 10 bases. V lost 11 bases and J lost 8; bases outside the gene matches: 9. Germline V lookup: CDR1 LNHDA, CDR2 SQIVND (reference sequence). The length of the CDR3 is 14 residues. The CDR3 is CACRDRGWDSPLHF. DNA of the CDR3: TGTGCCTGCCGGGACAGGGGTTGGGATTCACCCCTCCACTTT. Complete variable domain (other parts from reference TRBV19 and TRBJ1-6): DGGITQSPKYLFRKEGQNVTLSCEQNLNHDAMYWYRQDPGQGLRLIYYSQIVNDFQKGDIAEGYSVSREKKESFPLTVTSAQKNPTAFYLCACRDRGWDSPLHFGNGTRLTVT.

The gene calls are TRBV7-8 and TRBJ2-7, with TRBD2 as a possible D gene (6 bases). Germline V gives CDR1 SGHVS, CDR2 FQNEAQ. CDR3 length: 15 residues. V was cut by 5 bases and J by 3 bases, with 17 bases left in between. CDR3 protein: CASSPGRTLFYEQYF. As DNA, the CDR3 is TGTGCCAGCAGCCCAGGGAGGACCCTTTTCTACGAGCAGTACTTC.

The chain employs TRBV2 and TRBJ2-7; possibly TRBD1 for D (6 bases). Germline assignment: CDR1 SNHLY and CDR2 FYNNEI. The V end was cut by 1 base, the J end by 3 bases, with 10 bases between. This CDR3 comprises 14 residues. Here the CDR3 reads CASSEGDIGYEQYF. The CDR3 DNA is TGTGCCAGCAGTGAAGGGGACATCGGCTACGAGCAGTACTTC.

The sample holds a few counts of this clone. The CDR3 region has the DNA TGTGCCAGCGACAGGGGCTATGGCTACACCTTC. It is translated as CASDRGYGYTF. The V gene is TRBV9, the J gene TRBJ1-2; TRBD1 agrees at 8 bases. The CDR3 has 11 amino acids. Per germline, CDR1 SGDLS and CDR2 YYNGEE. The junction had 0 bases not matched to a gene; V was cut back by 7 bases and J by 4 bases.

This chain links TRBV7-9 with TRBJ2-3; 7 bases are a match to TRBD1. V shed 4 bases, J shed 2 bases, and the junction held 3 bases outside the gene matches. CDR1 is SEHNR and CDR2 is FQNEAQ in the germline V gene (reference sequence). The CDR3 is 14 amino acids. CDR3 DNA sequence: TGTGCCAGCAGCTCGGGACAGTACACAGATACGCAGTATTTT. Translated: CASSSGQYTDTQYF. The complete variable domain, with remaining parts taken from reference TRBV7-9 and TRBJ2-3, reads DTGVSQNPRHKITKRGQNVTFRCDPISEHNRLYWYRQTLGQGPEFLTYFQNEAQLEKSRLLSDRFSAERPKGSFSTLEIQRTEQGDSAMYLCASSSGQYTDTQYFGPGTRLTVL.

The CDR3 loop is CASSRDRTYEQYF. The DNA for the CDR3 is TGTGCCAGCAGTCGCGACAGGACTTACGAGCAGTACTTC. This chain connects TRBV6-5 to TRBJ2-7; D might be TRBD1 (6 bases). Germline V CDR1 and CDR2: MNHEY, SVGAGI. V was clipped by 5 bases and J by 4 bases, with 12 bases between them. The CDR3 sequence is 13 residues long.

The chain uses TRBV5-5 and TRBJ2-2, with 13 positions matching TRBD2. The CDR3 runs 19 residues. Germline V lookup: CDR1 SGHKS, CDR2 YYEKEE (reference sequence). The V segment lost 4 bases and the J segment 7 bases; nucleotides outside the gene matches: 16. CDR3 in amino acids: CASSPLVLAGGLRNGELFF. The CDR3 nucleotides read TGTGCCAGCAGCCCCCTTGTACTAGCGGGGGGGCTTCGTAACGGGGAGCTGTTTTTT.

The genes are TRBV11-2 and TRBJ2-7, with D unresolved. Germline V gene data show CDR1 as SGHAT and CDR2 as FQNNGV. The V gene lost 2 bases and the J gene lost 3 bases, with 5 bases spanning the gap. The CDR3 totals 12 residues. The CDR3 sequence: CASSLFSYEQYF. CDR3 DNA: TGTGCCAGCAGCTTATTCAGCTACGAGCAGTACTTC.